The 15 T cell receptor beta chains below were found in one sample sequenced in a study of blood T cell repertoires in COVID-19. Clones were sequenced by immunoSEQ multiplex PCR, and TCRdb holds only the in-frame ones, with some missing. The table shows 65,000 to 85,000 clones, with about 68% occurring only once. Sequenced input: peripheral blood. These receptors were collected from a man aged 50 or older with active or convalescent COVID-19.

The V call is TRBV21-1, the J call TRBJ1-2; the table gives TRBD1 as D, unverified against the DNA. TRBV21-1 is annotated as a pseudogene. The CDR3 sequence is 13 residues long. In DNA form, the CDR3 reads TGTGCCAGCAGCAAAGCCAGGGCAGATGGCTACACCTTC. Amino acid sequence: CASSKARADGYTF.

In DNA form, the CDR3 reads TGCGCCAGCAGCCCCGACAGAAATCAGCCCCAGCATTTT. This gives the protein CASSPDRNQPQHF. This chain links TRBV5-1 with TRBJ1-5; D is perhaps TRBD1 (5 bases). The CDR3 has 13 amino acids. CDR1 is SGHRS and CDR2 is YFSETQ in the germline V gene. V gave up 4 bases and J gave up 4 bases, with 9 bases separating them.

This chain links TRBV5-6 with TRBJ1-3; D unresolved. Germline CDR1 and CDR2: SGHDT and YYEEEE. The CDR3 contains 14 residues. V was clipped by 2 bases and J by 4 bases, with 10 bases between them. CDR3 sequence reads: CASSFNVVGNTIYF. DNA of the CDR3: TGTGCCAGCAGCTTTAATGTCGTAGGAAACACCATATATTTT.

The CDR3 is CATSTGDKAFF. Here the CDR3 DNA reads TGTGCCACCTCTACAGGGGATAAAGCTTTCTTT. This chain uses TRBV6-4 with TRBJ1-1; TRBD1 matches at 7 bases. CDR1 MRHNA and CDR2 SNTAGT come from the germline V gene. The V segment lost 10 bases and the J segment 9 bases; nucleotides outside the gene matches: 8. CDR3 length: 11 amino acids.

This clone occurred once. V and J are TRBV18 and TRBJ2-7; TRBD1 matches at 9 bases. Per the germline V gene, CDR1 is KGHSH and CDR2 is LQKENI. With V trimmed by 2 bases and J by 3 bases, 5 bases remained unmatched. This CDR3 spans 15 amino acids. The CDR3 loop reads CASSPEGTGNYEQYF. Here the CDR3 DNA reads TGTGCCAGCTCACCAGAAGGGACAGGGAACTACGAGCAGTACTTC.

The J gene is TRBJ1-2, the V gene TRBV6-2 or TRBV6-3; tentative D call: TRBD1 (5 bases). This CDR3 spans 14 amino acids. Germline V gene data show CDR1 as MNHEY and CDR2 as SVGEGT. Trimming stripped 4 bases from V and 4 bases from J, with 13 bases between. CDR3 loop: CASSWGGGPYGYTF. The DNA of the CDR3 is TGTGCCAGCAGTTGGGGGGGTGGGCCCTATGGCTACACCTTC.

The chain is built from TRBV5-4 and TRBJ2-7, with 7 bases lining up with TRBD1. Germline assignment: CDR1 SGHNT and CDR2 YYREEE (reference sequence). Trimming removed 4 bases from V and 11 bases from J; junction bases left unmatched: 15. This CDR3 contains 14 residues. CDR3 region: CASSPYGTVRREYF. The DNA for the CDR3 is TGTGCCAGCAGCCCCTACGGGACAGTCCGAAGGGAGTACTTC.

This chain joins TRBV14 and TRBJ2-7; 8 bases agree with TRBD1. The length of the CDR3 is 14 residues. The V and J ends lost 1 base and 9 bases, in that order; junction bases with no gene match: 8. The germline gives CDR1 SGHDN, CDR2 FVKESK. The CDR3: CASSQARTGSGQYF. CDR3 in DNA: TGTGCCAGCAGCCAAGCCCGGACAGGGTCAGGGCAGTACTTC.

A single count supports this clone. The chain links TRBV30 to TRBJ1-6; D is unclear. The V and J ends lost 0 bases and 5 bases respectively, with 11 bases between them. The CDR3 spans 15 residues. Germline-derived CDR1 and CDR2 are GTSNPN and SVGIG (reference sequence). The CDR3 loop is CAWSVLGHDNSPLHF. The CDR3 nucleotides read TGTGCCTGGAGTGTACTAGGTCATGATAATTCACCCCTCCACTTT.

The V call is TRBV3-1 (or the pseudogene TRBV3-2), the J call TRBJ2-3; 7 nucleotides align to TRBD2. J gave up 6 bases and V 0 bases, and 9 bases lay outside the gene matches. The CDR3 loop spans 16 amino acids. In germline, CDR1 is LGHDT, CDR2 YNNKEL (reference sequence). This CDR3 is CASSQEGAGLRDTQYF. CDR3 DNA: TGTGCCAGCAGCCAAGAGGGAGCGGGGCTAAGGGATACGCAGTATTTT.

The genes are TRBV9 and TRBJ2-2; no clear D. CDR3 length: 15 amino acids. The V gene lost 0 bases and the J gene lost 5 bases, with 11 bases spanning the gap. From germline, CDR1 is SGDLS and CDR2 YYNGEE. This chain's CDR3 is CASSVGPARTGELFF. DNA of the CDR3: TGTGCCAGCAGCGTAGGGCCAGCGAGAACCGGGGAGCTGTTTTTT.

This chain uses TRBV12-3 or TRBV12-4 with TRBJ2-5; D gene ambiguous. This CDR3 spans 12 amino acids. V was clipped by 3 bases and J by 4 bases, with 6 bases between them. The CDR3 nucleotides read TGTGCCAGCAGTTTTCCCTCAGAGACCCAGTACTTC. Its protein product is CASSFPSETQYF.

The chain joins TRBV7-8 to TRBJ1-1; 7 bases map to TRBD1. The CDR3 runs to 14 residues. CDR1 SGHVS and CDR2 FQNEAQ come from the germline V gene. J was trimmed by 5 bases and V by 5 bases; bases with no gene match: 8. The CDR3 is CASSLSTGLTEAFF. The CDR3 coding sequence is TGTGCCAGCAGCCTTTCGACAGGGTTGACTGAAGCTTTCTTT.

The chain has TRBV6-4 and TRBJ2-2; 14 bases line up with TRBD2. V trimming: 6 bases; J trimming: 2 bases; junction bases outside the gene matches: 8. The CDR3 sequence is 18 residues long. The germline CDR1 and CDR2 sequences are MRHNA and SNTAGT. CDR3 in DNA: TGTGCCAGCAGGACTAGCGGGGGGGCGGAACTAAACACCGGGGAGCTGTTTTTT. The encoded protein is CASRTSGGAELNTGELFF.

This clone was observed at least ten times. V usage is TRBV19 and J usage is TRBJ1-2, with 8 bases lining up with TRBD1. The CDR3 extends over 17 amino acids. Per the germline V gene, CDR1 is LNHDA and CDR2 is SQIVND (reference sequence). V was pared by 0 bases and J by 6 bases, with 12 bases of the junction left unmatched. CDR3 protein: CASSIDLITGGRNGYTF. In DNA, the CDR3 is TGTGCCAGTAGTATAGATCTAATAACAGGGGGACGTAATGGCTACACCTTC.